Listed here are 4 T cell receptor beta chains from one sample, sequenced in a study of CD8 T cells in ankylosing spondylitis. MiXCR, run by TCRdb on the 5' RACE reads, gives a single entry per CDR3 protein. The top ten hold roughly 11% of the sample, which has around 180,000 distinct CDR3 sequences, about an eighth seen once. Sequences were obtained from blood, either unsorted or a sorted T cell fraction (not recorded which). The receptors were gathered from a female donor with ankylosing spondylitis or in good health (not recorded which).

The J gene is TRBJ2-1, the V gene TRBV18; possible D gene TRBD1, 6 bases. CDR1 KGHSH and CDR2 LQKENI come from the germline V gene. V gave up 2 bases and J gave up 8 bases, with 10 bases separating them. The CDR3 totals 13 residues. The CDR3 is CASSPWGQDEQFF. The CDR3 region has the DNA TGTGCCAGCTCACCATGGGGACAAGATGAGCAGTTCTTC.

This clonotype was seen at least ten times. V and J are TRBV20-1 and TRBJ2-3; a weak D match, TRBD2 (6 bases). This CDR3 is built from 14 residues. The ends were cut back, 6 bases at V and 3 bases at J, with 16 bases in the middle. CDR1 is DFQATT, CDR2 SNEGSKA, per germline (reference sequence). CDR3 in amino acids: CSALGTLRTDTQYF. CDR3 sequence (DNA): TGCAGTGCCCTCGGGACTCTGCGGACAGATACGCAGTATTTT.

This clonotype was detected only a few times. CDR3 DNA: TGTGCCAGCAGTTACCCTACACAGGGGGCCTACACAGATACGCAGTATTTT. The encoded protein is CASSYPTQGAYTDTQYF. The chain is built from TRBV6-5 and TRBJ2-3, with TRBD1 matching over 9 bases. The germline V gene has CDR1 MNHEY and CDR2 SVGAGI. The CDR3 totals 17 residues. V shed 2 bases and J 2 bases; nucleotides not matched to a gene: 8.

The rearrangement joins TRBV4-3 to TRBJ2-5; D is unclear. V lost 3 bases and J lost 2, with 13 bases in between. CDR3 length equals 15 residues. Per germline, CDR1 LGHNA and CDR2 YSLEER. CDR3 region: CASSQGWHQQETQYF. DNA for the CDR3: TGCGCCAGCAGCCAGGGCTGGCATCAGCAAGAGACCCAGTACTTC.